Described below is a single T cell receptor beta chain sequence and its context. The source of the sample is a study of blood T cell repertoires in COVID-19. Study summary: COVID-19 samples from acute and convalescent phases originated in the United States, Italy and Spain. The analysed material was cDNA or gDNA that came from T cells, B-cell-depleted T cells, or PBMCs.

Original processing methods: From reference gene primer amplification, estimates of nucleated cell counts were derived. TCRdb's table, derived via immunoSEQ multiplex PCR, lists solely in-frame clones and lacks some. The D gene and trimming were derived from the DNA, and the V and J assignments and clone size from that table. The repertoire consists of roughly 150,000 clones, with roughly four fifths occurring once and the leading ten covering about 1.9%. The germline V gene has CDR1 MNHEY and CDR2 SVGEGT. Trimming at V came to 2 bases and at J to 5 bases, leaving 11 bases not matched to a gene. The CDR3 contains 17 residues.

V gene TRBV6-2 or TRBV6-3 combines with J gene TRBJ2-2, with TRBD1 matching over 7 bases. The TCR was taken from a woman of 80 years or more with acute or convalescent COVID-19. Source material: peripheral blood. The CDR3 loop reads CASSYGSRTGPTGELFF. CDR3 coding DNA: TGTGCCAGCAGTTACGGCTCCAGGACAGGACCTACCGGGGAGCTGTTTTTT.